This T cell receptor beta chain is from a study of cytomegalovirus exposure and HLA in healthy donors. The germline V gene has CDR1 SGHNT and CDR2 YYREEE (reference sequence). The V gene end was trimmed by 4 bases and the J gene end by 9 bases; junction bases not matched to a gene: 10. The CDR3 is 15 residues long. Only in-frame clones appear in the TCRdb table, and some are missing; sequencing was by immunoSEQ multiplex PCR. Here the sample spans about 140,000 clones, 88% being singletons. The clonotype originates from a woman in her late teens or twenties in good health and CMV-seropositive. Material: PBMCs. The rearrangement links TRBV5-4 to TRBJ1-6, with 7 bases identical to TRBD1. The CDR3 is CASSGAGQIGSPLHF. The DNA for the CDR3 is TGTGCCAGCAGCGGGGCGGGACAGATTGGTTCACCCCTCCACTTT.